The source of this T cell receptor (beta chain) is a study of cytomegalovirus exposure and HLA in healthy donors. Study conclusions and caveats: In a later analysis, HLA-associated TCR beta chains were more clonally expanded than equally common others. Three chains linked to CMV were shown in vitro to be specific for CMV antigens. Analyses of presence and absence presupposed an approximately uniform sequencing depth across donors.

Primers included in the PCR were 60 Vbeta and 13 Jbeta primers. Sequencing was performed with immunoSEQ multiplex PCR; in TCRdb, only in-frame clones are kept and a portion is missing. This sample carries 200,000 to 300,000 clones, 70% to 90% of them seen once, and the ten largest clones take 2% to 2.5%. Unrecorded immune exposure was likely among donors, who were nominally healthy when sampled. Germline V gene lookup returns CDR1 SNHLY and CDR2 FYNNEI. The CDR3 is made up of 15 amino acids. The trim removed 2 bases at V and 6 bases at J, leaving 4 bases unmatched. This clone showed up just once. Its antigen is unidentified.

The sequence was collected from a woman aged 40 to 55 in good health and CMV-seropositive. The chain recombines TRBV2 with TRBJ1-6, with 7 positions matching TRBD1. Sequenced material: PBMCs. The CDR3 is CASSELGGPNSPLHF. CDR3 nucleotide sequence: TGTGCCAGCAGTGAACTAGGGGGCCCTAATTCACCCCTCCACTTT.